The 11 T cell receptor beta chains presented below share a single source sample, sequenced in a study of T-cell reconstitution after alpha-beta-depleted transplantation in children. Unique molecular identifiers were used in preparing the TCRbeta library. TCRdb called the PCR reads again in MiXCR, with one record for every CDR3 protein. Of about half a million distinct CDR3 sequences listed, about an eighth are singletons. This specimen was PBMCs from the stem cell graft donor, taken from the stem cell graft. The receptors originated from a human donor who donated a stem cell graft to a child with combined immunodeficiency.

There are a few counts of this clonotype. The gene calls are TRBV12-3 or TRBV12-4 and TRBJ2-2; 10 bases match TRBD2. The length of the CDR3 is 17 residues. V lost 6 bases to trimming and J lost 5 bases; unmatched junction nucleotides: 12. Here the CDR3 DNA reads TGTGCCAGCAGCCACCTCGGGACTAGCGAGGGAACCGGGGAGCTGTTTTTT. Translated, it gives CASSHLGTSEGTGELFF.

The chain carries TRBV12-3 or TRBV12-4 and TRBJ2-7, with D perhaps given as TRBD1 or TRBD2 (5 bases each). Trimming stripped 3 bases from V and 3 bases from J, with 15 bases between. This CDR3 has 15 amino acids. In DNA, the CDR3 is TGTGCCAGCAGTTTCGGGGACCCAACAGACTACGAGCAGTACTTC. Protein product: CASSFGDPTDYEQYF.

The chain has TRBV9 and TRBJ2-3, with no clear D. The CDR3 totals 15 residues. V lost 0 bases and J lost 2, with 10 bases in between. In germline, CDR1 is SGDLS, CDR2 YYNGEE. CDR3: CASSVGIRHTDTQYF. The CDR3 DNA reads TGTGCCAGCAGCGTAGGGATCCGACACACAGATACGCAGTATTTT.

The V call is TRBV5-1, the J call TRBJ2-3; unclear D gene. Germline CDR1 reads SGHRS; CDR2 reads YFSETQ. CDR3 length: 14 amino acids. V lost 0 bases to trimming and J lost 2 bases, with 7 bases between them. DNA of the CDR3: TGCGCCAGCAGCTTGGAGGGAAACACAGATACGCAGTATTTT. Its protein is CASSLEGNTDTQYF.

The chain has TRBV19 and TRBJ2-1; 9 bases are a match to TRBD2. With 5 bases clipped from V and 4 bases from J, the junction kept 15 bases outside the gene matches. CDR1 is LNHDA and CDR2 is SQIVND in the germline V gene (reference sequence). The CDR3 covers 18 residues. CDR3 coding DNA: TGTGCCAGTAGTCCCCAGGCTAGCGGGGCCACCCTTTACAATGAGCAGTTCTTC. It codes for CASSPQASGATLYNEQFF.

The chain couples TRBV4-3 to TRBJ2-2; TRBD1 aligns across 7 bases. The CDR3 length is 16 residues. Trimming took 3 bases from V and 3 from J; bases not matched to a gene: 7. CDR1 is LGHNA, CDR2 YSLEER, per germline. The CDR3 loop reads CASSQDLGTDTGELFF. The CDR3 nucleotides are TGCGCCAGCAGCCAGGACCTGGGGACAGACACCGGGGAGCTGTTTTTT.

This clonotype was picked up many times. The chain has TRBV6-5 and TRBJ1-2; tentatively, D is TRBD1 (5 bases). Trimming pared 4 bases from V and 5 bases from J, leaving 11 bases between. CDR1 and CDR2 (germline): MNHEY, SVGAGI. The CDR3 covers 13 residues. The CDR3 spells CASSSRDGYGYTF. CDR3 in DNA: TGTGCCAGCAGTTCCCGGGACGGATATGGCTACACCTTC.

Concerning this clonotype: A much larger clone sits a single nucleotide away, making a read error possible. This chain links TRBV20-1 with TRBJ2-1; D is perhaps TRBD1 (6 bases). CDR3 size: 13 residues. Germline CDR1 is DFQATT and CDR2 is SNEGSKA (reference sequence). V lost 7 bases, J lost 6 bases, and 16 bases lay in between. CDR3 in DNA: TGCAGTGTCCCGGGACACCGAACCAATGAGCAGTTCTTC. Its protein is CSVPGHRTNEQFF.

This clonotype turned up a few times. The V and J genes are TRBV5-1 and TRBJ1-4; 9 nucleotides agree with TRBD1. V gave up 0 bases and J gave up 7 bases; unmatched junction bases: 4. The CDR3 consists of 15 residues. In germline, CDR1 is SGHRS, CDR2 YFSETQ. The CDR3 sequence is CASSLAGTGLEKLFF. CDR3 DNA sequence: TGCGCCAGCAGCTTGGCCGGGACAGGGCTTGAAAAACTGTTTTTT.

CDR3 nucleotide sequence: TGTGCCAGCAGCTCCAGGACAGATTTTATTTATGGCTACACCTTC. It specifies CASSSRTDFIYGYTF. The chain employs TRBV13 and TRBJ1-2, with D possibly being TRBD1 (6 bases). The CDR3 contains 15 residues. Trimming left V 4 bases short and J 5 bases short, with 17 bases between. Germline CDR1 is PRHDT and CDR2 is FYEKMQ (reference sequence).

This clonotype was detected only a few times. V is TRBV24-1 and J is TRBJ1-4; TRBD1 agrees at 7 bases. With V trimmed by 10 bases and J by 3 bases, 4 bases remained unmatched. Germline V gene data show CDR1 as KGHDR and CDR2 as SFDVKD. The CDR3 loop spans 13 amino acids. For the CDR3, the DNA is TGTGCCACAGCGCAGGGGGCTAATGAAAAACTGTTTTTT. This sequence encodes CATAQGANEKLFF.